This TCR beta chain originates from a study of T-cell reconstitution after alpha-beta-depleted transplantation in children. In this sample, this clonotype turned up many times. A TCRbeta library incorporating unique molecular identifiers was prepared. TCRdb reprocessed the PCR reads with MiXCR, giving one entry per CDR3 protein. This table holds some 390,000 distinct CDR3 sequences, approximately 20% found once. This CDR3 has 12 residues. Trimming removed 3 bases from V and 3 bases from J, with 9 bases in between. Germline assignment: CDR1 DFQATT and CDR2 SNEGSKA (reference sequence). The sample here was PBMCs from the stem cell graft donor, taken from the stem cell graft. V and J are TRBV20-1 and TRBJ2-7; possible D gene TRBD2, 6 bases. The TCR originated in a human donor who donated a stem cell graft to a child with acute myeloid leukemia. The CDR3 loop reads CSARGLRYEQYF. The DNA of the CDR3 is TGCAGTGCTAGGGGACTCCGCTACGAGCAGTACTTC.